Presented here are 10 T cell receptor beta chains from one specimen sequenced in a study of cytomegalovirus exposure and HLA in healthy donors. The PCR made use of 60 Vbeta and 13 Jbeta primers. The assay was immunoSEQ multiplex PCR, and TCRdb's table has in-frame clones only and misses some. This sample has roughly 170,000 clones; more than 65% occur once, and the top ten carry around 1.2%. The sequenced material came from PBMCs. These receptors originate from a girl aged 2 to 10 in good health and CMV-seropositive.

On this clone itself: Other nucleotide sequences in the sample specify the same CDR3. The chain employs TRBV11-2 and TRBJ1-1; possibly TRBD1 for D (5 bases). From germline, CDR1 is SGHAT and CDR2 FQNNGV. This CDR3 is built from 13 residues. With 0 bases removed from V and 4 bases from J, the gap between germline ends came to 6 bases. The CDR3 spells CASSLERGTEAFF. The DNA of the CDR3 is TGTGCCAGCAGCTTAGAAAGGGGCACTGAAGCTTTCTTT.

This chain connects TRBV11-2 to TRBJ1-4, with D hard to call. The V end was cut by 6 bases, the J end by 7 bases, with 18 bases between. The CDR3 extends over 15 amino acids. Germline values: CDR1 SGHAT, CDR2 FQNNGV. CDR3 nucleotides: TGTGCCAGCAGGACCGAGTGGAGTCCGGGTGAAAAACTGTTTTTT. It is translated as CASRTEWSPGEKLFF.

This chain uses TRBV4-1 with TRBJ2-2; D may be TRBD1 (6 bases). This CDR3 is built from 16 residues. V lost 0 bases, J lost 7 bases, and 15 bases lay in between. Germline V CDR1 and CDR2: MGHRA, YSYEKL. CDR3 amino acids: CASSQDQGTYDGELFF. CDR3 in DNA: TGCGCCAGCAGCCAAGATCAAGGGACATATGACGGGGAGCTGTTTTTT.

The rearrangement links TRBV9 to TRBJ2-7, with 8 bases lining up with TRBD2. The junction had 8 bases not matched to a gene; V was cut back by 4 bases and J by 2 bases. In germline, CDR1 is SGDLS, CDR2 YYNGEE. The CDR3 consists of 15 residues. CDR3 loop: CASSRSGGLTYEQYF. DNA for the CDR3: TGTGCCAGCAGCCGCTCGGGGGGGCTCACCTACGAGCAGTACTTC.

The chain uses TRBV15 and TRBJ2-1, with a possible D match to TRBD2 (6 bases). CDR1 is LNHNV, CDR2 YYDKDF, per germline (reference sequence). Deletions cut 0 bases from V and 5 bases from J, with 8 bases between. This CDR3 is built from 14 residues. The CDR3 bases are TGTGCCACCAGCAGAGATGTAGCGGACAATGAGCAGTTCTTC. As protein: CATSRDVADNEQFF.

The chain is built from TRBV9 and TRBJ2-3, with D unresolved. The CDR3 contains 14 residues. Trimming removed 0 bases from V and 3 bases from J, with 8 bases in between. Germline CDR1 and CDR2: SGDLS and YYNGEE. The CDR3 sequence is CASSVDPETDTQYF. CDR3 sequence (DNA): TGTGCCAGCAGCGTAGATCCCGAGACAGATACGCAGTATTTT.

A remark on this clone: This same CDR3 is encoded by further DNA sequences in the sample. V gene TRBV20-1 combines with J gene TRBJ2-1, with no clear D. Germline V gene lookup returns CDR1 DFQATT and CDR2 SNEGSKA (reference sequence). The CDR3 runs 10 residues. The V end lost 3 bases, the J end lost 7 bases, and 4 bases lay between the germline ends. The CDR3 nucleotides read TGCAGTGCTAGCCTTAATGAGCAGTTCTTC. Translation: CSASLNEQFF.

The genes are TRBV7-9 and TRBJ2-7; 7 bases are shared with TRBD1. V lost 2 bases, J lost 4 bases, and 11 bases stayed unmatched. The CDR3 totals 16 residues. CDR1 is SEHNR, CDR2 FQNEAQ, per germline (reference sequence). CDR3 nucleotide sequence: TGTGCCAGCAGCTTACTACGACAGGGCATCCATTACGAGCAGTACTTC. Its protein product is CASSLLRQGIHYEQYF.

This chain uses TRBV2 with TRBJ2-5, with 8 bases identical to TRBD1. The germline V gene has CDR1 SNHLY and CDR2 FYNNEI. This CDR3 spans 15 amino acids. Unmatched junction bases numbered 9, after V lost 6 bases and J lost 3 bases. The CDR3 sequence: CASSRDRGGEETQYF. CDR3 nucleotides: TGTGCCAGCAGCCGCGACAGGGGAGGTGAAGAGACCCAGTACTTC.

This chain connects TRBV19 to TRBJ1-5; 9 nucleotides align to TRBD1. The CDR3 has 20 amino acids. The junction had 22 bases not matched to a gene; V was cut back by 4 bases and J by 6 bases. Germline CDR1 is LNHDA and CDR2 is SQIVND (reference sequence). CDR3 nucleotide sequence: TGTGCCAGTAGTACGCACCGACGCGGGACAGGGTGGGGCCGCGGTCAGCCCCAGCATTTT. This gives the protein CASSTHRRGTGWGRGQPQHF.